Each of the 20 T cell receptor beta chains below was sequenced from the same sample in a study of blood T cells in healthy people across ages. Primed by a sample-barcoded 5' primer and a J-beta primer mix, a second PCR proceeded for roughly 7 to 11 cycles. MiXCR, applied by TCRdb to the 5' RACE reads, yields one record per CDR3 protein. The sample shows almost 800,000 distinct CDR3 sequences, 58% of them seen only once. Material: blood. These receptors were taken from a man aged 30 to 39 in good health.

This clonotype has only a few counts. The chain is built from TRBV7-9 and TRBJ1-2, with D possibly being TRBD1 (5 bases). Germline V gene lookup returns CDR1 SEHNR and CDR2 FQNEAQ (reference sequence). This CDR3 has 14 residues. The V end was cut by 5 bases, the J end by 3 bases, with 13 bases between. The CDR3 DNA sequence: TGTGCCAGCAGCCCCGAGACAGTTTACTATGGCTACACCTTC. This translates into CASSPETVYYGYTF. Together with reference TRBV7-9 and TRBJ1-2, the CDR3 gives the full variable domain: DTGVSQNPRHKITKRGQNVTFRCDPISEHNRLYWYRQTLGQGPEFLTYFQNEAQLEKSRLLSDRFSAERPKGSFSTLEIQRTEQGDSAMYLCASSPETVYYGYTFGSGTRLTVV.

Only one count was recorded for this clonotype. The chain is built from TRBV12-3 or TRBV12-4 and TRBJ2-7; no firm D call. CDR3 length: 21 amino acids. V was trimmed by 3 bases and J by 7 bases, leaving 37 bases between them. The CDR3: CASSFRAVPAPAGVLIGEQYF. Written as DNA, the CDR3 is TGTGCCAGCAGTTTTCGTGCCGTACCGGCCCCAGCTGGGGTACTGATAGGGGAGCAGTACTTC.

CDR3 DNA: TGTGCCAGCAGTTTAACAAAGGGTTCTCGTACTGAAGCTTTCTTT. Translated, it gives CASSLTKGSRTEAFF. The chain couples TRBV28 to TRBJ1-1, with D unresolved. CDR1 is MDHEN and CDR2 is SYDVKM in the germline V gene. The CDR3 covers 15 residues. V lost 2 bases to trimming and J lost 5 bases, with 15 bases between them.

This rearrangement joins TRBV3-1 to TRBJ1-2; 9 bases map to TRBD1. From germline, CDR1 is LGHDT and CDR2 YNNKEL (reference sequence). The CDR3 length is 17 residues. Trimming took 0 bases from V and 6 from J; bases not matched to a gene: 11. The CDR3 here is CASSQDDFGQGWDGYTF. In nucleotides, the CDR3 is TGTGCCAGCAGCCAAGATGATTTCGGACAGGGGTGGGATGGCTACACCTTC.

This chain joins TRBV7-2 and TRBJ1-5; D remains unclear. CDR1 and CDR2 (germline): SGHTA, FQGNSA. The CDR3 spans 13 residues. Trimming removed 1 base from V and 4 bases from J, with 5 bases in between. DNA of the CDR3: TGTGCCAGCAGCTTAGACCTTAATCAGCCCCAGCATTTT. Translated, it gives CASSLDLNQPQHF.

The V call is TRBV2, the J call TRBJ1-5; 8 positions agree with TRBD1. CDR3 length: 15 residues. Trimming cost V 6 bases and J 5 bases; bases outside gene matches: 9. From germline, CDR1 is SNHLY and CDR2 FYNNEI. The DNA for the CDR3 is TGTGCCAGCAGGAACGACAGGGGATTATATCAGCCCCAGCATTTT. Amino acid sequence: CASRNDRGLYQPQHF. The entire variable domain, with the rest obtained from reference TRBV2 and TRBJ1-5, is as follows: EPEVTQTPSHQVTQMGQEVILRCVPISNHLYFYWYRQILGQKVEFLVSFYNNEISEKSEIFDDQFSVERPDGSNFTLKIRSTKLEDSAMYFCASRNDRGLYQPQHFGDGTRLSIL.

The J gene is TRBJ1-2, the V gene TRBV20-1; 8 nucleotides align to TRBD1. Germline lookup yields CDR1 DFQATT and CDR2 SNEGSKA (reference sequence). Trimming removed 3 bases from V and 2 bases from J; junction bases left unmatched: 8. The CDR3 consists of 15 residues. The CDR3, as DNA: TGCAGTGCTAGTCAGGGGGCAAGTAGGAACTATGGCTACACCTTC. It yields the protein CSASQGASRNYGYTF.

This clonotype has more than one count but fewer than ten. This chain links TRBV4-3 with TRBJ1-2; D is undetermined. The CDR3 is made up of 13 amino acids. From germline, CDR1 is LGHNA and CDR2 YSLEER. Trimming stripped 0 bases from V and 4 bases from J, with 6 bases between. For the CDR3, the DNA is TGCGCCAGCAGCCAAGACGGTCTCTATGGCTACACCTTC. It codes for CASSQDGLYGYTF.

V usage is TRBV13 and J usage is TRBJ2-3; the match to TRBD1 covers 7 bases. Germline V gene lookup returns CDR1 PRHDT and CDR2 FYEKMQ (reference sequence). Trimming at V came to 6 bases and at J to 0 bases, leaving 6 bases not matched to a gene. This CDR3 has 15 amino acids. CDR3 in DNA: TGTGCCAGCAGGGCAACAGGGGCCAGCACAGATACGCAGTATTTT. Amino acids: CASRATGASTDTQYF.

This clonotype was picked up a small number of times. The genes are TRBV9 and TRBJ2-1, with D perhaps being TRBD1 or TRBD2 (5 bases each). The CDR3 extends over 16 amino acids. Germline V gene data show CDR1 as SGDLS and CDR2 as YYNGEE. Deletions cut 2 bases from V and 0 bases from J, with 12 bases between. The chain's CDR3 is CASSVGGSLSYNEQFF. The CDR3, as DNA: TGTGCCAGCAGCGTTGGGGGATCTCTCTCCTACAATGAGCAGTTCTTC.

The genes are TRBV20-1 and TRBJ2-7; D gene ambiguous. The V and J ends lost 6 bases and 0 bases respectively, with 12 bases between them. CDR3 length: 13 residues. The germline CDR1 and CDR2 sequences are DFQATT and SNEGSKA (reference sequence). As DNA, the CDR3 is TGCAGTGCCCTCGCAAAAAGCTCCTACGAGCAGTACTTC. This codes for CSALAKSSYEQYF.

This clonotype was counted only a few times. The chain links TRBV29-1 to TRBJ2-1; 7 positions match TRBD2. The V gene end was trimmed by 1 base and the J gene end by 9 bases; junction bases not matched to a gene: 3. Germline CDR1 reads SQVTM; CDR2 reads ANQGSEA. CDR3 size: 12 residues. This chain's CDR3 is CSVEGGRPEQFF. The CDR3 DNA reads as TGCAGCGTTGAAGGCGGGAGACCTGAGCAGTTCTTC.

The chain uses TRBV10-3 and TRBJ2-1; 7 bases are a match to TRBD2. The J call may be faulty, since TRBJ2-7 better matches the DNA end. This CDR3 spans 18 amino acids. Germline CDR1 ENHRY, CDR2 SYGVKD. The CDR3 is CAISGSSGRVSSYNEQYF. The CDR3 region has the DNA TGTGCCATCAGTGGGTCTAGCGGACGTGTGAGCTCCTACAATGAGCAGTACTTC.

The chain has TRBV6-5 and TRBJ1-5; D is possibly TRBD1 (5 bases). The V gene's germline CDR1 is MNHEY and CDR2 SVGAGI. The CDR3 length is 13 residues. V lost 5 bases and J 7 bases, leaving 12 bases between the germline ends. CDR3 sequence (DNA): TGTGCCAGCAGTACGGGGGTCCGGCAGCCCCAGCATTTT. Translation gives CASSTGVRQPQHF.

CDR3 protein: CASSQRPDGYNSPLHF. As DNA, the CDR3 is TGCGCCAGCAGCCAGCGGCCCGACGGATATAATTCACCCCTCCACTTT. The V gene is TRBV5-1, the J gene TRBJ1-6; D is ambiguous. The CDR3 contains 16 residues. V lost 4 bases and J lost 4, with 15 bases in between. CDR1 is SGHRS, CDR2 YFSETQ, per germline.

This clonotype came up a few times. The V call is TRBV12-3 or TRBV12-4, the J call TRBJ1-2; no clear D gene. V lost 6 bases and J lost 4, with 12 bases in between. CDR3 length equals 13 residues. The CDR3 region has the DNA TGTGCCAGCAGCAGCGCCGGTAGCTATGGCTACACCTTC. The encoded protein is CASSSAGSYGYTF.

This clonotype turned up a few times. The chain uses TRBV29-1 and TRBJ2-5, with TRBD2 as a possible D gene (6 bases). The J call could be wrong; TRBJ2-7 is a better fit for the DNA end. Germline-derived CDR1 and CDR2 are SQVTM and ANQGSEA. CDR3 size: 12 residues. CDR3 loop: CSVKGLGYEQYF. Here the CDR3 DNA reads TGCAGCGTAAAGGGACTTGGCTACGAGCAGTACTTC.

The sample holds one count of this clonotype. Germline and junction disagree at one end, which may indicate a read error. DNA of the CDR3: TGTGCCGGCAGCTTAGGGGCTCAGCTACGGGAGACCCAGTACTTC. This encodes CAGSLGAQLRETQYF. The gene calls are TRBV7-9 and TRBJ2-7; a weak D match, TRBD1 (5 bases). With the DNA end fitting TRBJ2-5 better, the J assignment may be wrong. The germline gives CDR1 SEHNR, CDR2 FQNEAQ (reference sequence). The length of the CDR3 is 15 residues.

The chain carries TRBV5-4 and TRBJ2-5, with 10 nucleotides matching TRBD2. The CDR3 totals 15 residues. Germline values: CDR1 SGHNT, CDR2 YYREEE (reference sequence). V was pared by 7 bases and J by 4 bases, with 10 bases of the junction left unmatched. The CDR3 protein is CASAPGAGGIETQYF. CDR3 nucleotide sequence: TGTGCCAGCGCCCCAGGAGCGGGGGGGATAGAGACCCAGTACTTC.

The chain couples TRBV7-2 to TRBJ2-3; 10 bases agree with TRBD2. Germline CDR1 is SGHTA and CDR2 is FQGNSA. V was pared by 1 base and J by 6 bases, with 10 bases of the junction left unmatched. The CDR3 totals 17 residues. The CDR3: CASSLGASGSGIDTQYF. In nucleotides, the CDR3 is TGTGCCAGCAGCTTAGGGGCTAGCGGGAGTGGAATTGATACGCAGTATTTT.